The entry below gives a single TCR beta chain sequence along with its context. Antigen specificity is unknown. This sample is drawn from a study of beta chain features in type 1 diabetes. Study-level points and caveats: Patients with Type 1 diabetes showed moderately but significantly shorter TCRB CDR3s in all four CD4+ subsets. Among patients, naive, central memory and Treg TCRB repertoires appeared more similar than among healthy donors.

Naive, central memory, regulatory and stem cell-like memory cells within the CD4+ compartment were sorted using CD45RO/CCR7/CD25/CD127/CD95/CD27. Expressed TCRB transcripts were sequenced after all isolated RNA was converted to cDNA. Profiling relied on immunoSEQ multiplex PCR, and the TCRdb table lists in-frame clones only, not all of them. Of about 230,000 clones in the sample, 16% were seen once. CDR1 MNHEY and CDR2 SVGAGI come from the germline V gene. Trimming stripped 6 bases from V and 0 bases from J, with 13 bases between. The CDR3 has 15 residues. Input material: naive CD4+ T cells from blood. This TCR derives from a man younger than 40 with type 1 diabetes. The chain employs TRBV6-5 and TRBJ2-3, with D perhaps TRBD1 (5 bases). The DNA for the CDR3 is TGTGCCAGCAGCCAAGACAGATTCAGCACAGATACGCAGTATTTT. It translates to CASSQDRFSTDTQYF.